The 7 T cell receptor beta chains below were found in one sample sequenced in a study of shared clonotypes between healthy human individuals. CD45RO-negative, CCR7-selected cells formed the naive CD8 fraction, which excluded terminally differentiated effector memory CD45RA+ cells. Clones were read by immunoSEQ multiplex PCR, and TCRdb kept only the in-frame ones, dropping some. The sample comprises just over 2,000,000 clones, about 95% of which are singletons, and around 1.1% rests with the top ten. Sequenced material: naive CD8+ T cells sorted from blood. These receptors all come from a man aged 18 to 29 in good health.

The rearrangement joins TRBV28 to TRBJ1-4, with a tentative D call TRBD1 (6 bases). Germline lookup yields CDR1 MDHEN and CDR2 SYDVKM. This CDR3 comprises 18 residues. V lost 4 bases to trimming and J lost 8 bases, with 26 bases between them. For the CDR3, the DNA is TGTGCCAGCAGTTCGAGAGACCTTAAGTGGACGGGGGGCGAAAAACTGTTTTTT. Translation: CASSSRDLKWTGGEKLFF.

The J gene is TRBJ2-2, the V gene TRBV6-5; possibly TRBD1 or TRBD2 for D (5 bases each). The germline V and J ends were trimmed by 2 bases and 6 bases, with 10 bases remaining between them. Germline V gene lookup returns CDR1 MNHEY and CDR2 SVGAGI. The length of the CDR3 is 14 residues. In DNA form, the CDR3 reads TGTGCCAGCAGTTACATGCAGGGAGCCGGGGAGCTGTTTTTT. Protein product: CASSYMQGAGELFF.

The chain combines TRBV10-3 with TRBJ2-2; 7 bases fit TRBD1. The CDR3 covers 16 residues. V shed 3 bases and J 4 bases; nucleotides not matched to a gene: 8. Germline loops: CDR1 ENHRY, CDR2 SYGVKD. Here the CDR3 DNA reads TGTGCCATCAGTGACTCTGTGACAGGGAGCACCGGGGAGCTGTTTTTT. Translating gives CAISDSVTGSTGELFF.

The chain recombines TRBV21-1 with TRBJ2-1; the table names TRBD2, a call not compared with the DNA. TRBV21-1 corresponds to a pseudogene. CDR3 length equals 20 residues. The CDR3 loop is CASSKGEGTSGGLSYNEQFF. CDR3 coding DNA: TGTGCCAGCAGCAAAGGGGAAGGGACTAGCGGGGGGCTATCCTACAATGAGCAGTTCTTC.

The chain links TRBV9 to TRBJ2-7; TRBD1 matches at 10 bases. CDR3 length: 15 residues. The junction had 3 bases not matched to a gene; V was cut back by 0 bases and J by 3 bases. Per germline, CDR1 SGDLS and CDR2 YYNGEE. As DNA, the CDR3 is TGTGCCAGCAGCGTAGGGGGACAGGGGCGCTACGAGCAGTACTTC. Translating it yields CASSVGGQGRYEQYF.

This sequence joins TRBV7-2 and TRBJ2-1, with 8 bases fitting TRBD2. This CDR3 comprises 15 residues. CDR1 and CDR2 from the germline V gene are SGHTA and FQGNSA. With 5 bases clipped from V and 4 bases from J, the junction kept 7 bases outside the gene matches. Here the CDR3 reads CASSRAGDPYNEQFF. The CDR3 bases are TGTGCCAGCAGCCGAGCGGGGGATCCTTACAATGAGCAGTTCTTC. Based on the CDR3 plus reference TRBV7-2 and TRBJ2-1, the full variable domain is GAGVSQSPSNKVTEKGKDVELRCDPISGHTALYWYRQSLGQGLEFLIYFQGNSAPDKSGLPSDRFSAERTGGSVSTLTIQRTQQEDSAVYLCASSRAGDPYNEQFFGPGTRLTVL.

The V and J genes are TRBV28 and TRBJ1-5, with D possibly TRBD1 on 5 matching bases. V lost 2 bases, J lost 5 bases, and 13 bases lay in between. The germline V gene encodes CDR1 MDHEN and CDR2 SYDVKM. The CDR3 is 15 amino acids. CDR3 sequence: CASSLGGSGYQPQHF. The CDR3 DNA is TGTGCCAGCAGTTTAGGGGGATCAGGGTATCAGCCCCAGCATTTT.